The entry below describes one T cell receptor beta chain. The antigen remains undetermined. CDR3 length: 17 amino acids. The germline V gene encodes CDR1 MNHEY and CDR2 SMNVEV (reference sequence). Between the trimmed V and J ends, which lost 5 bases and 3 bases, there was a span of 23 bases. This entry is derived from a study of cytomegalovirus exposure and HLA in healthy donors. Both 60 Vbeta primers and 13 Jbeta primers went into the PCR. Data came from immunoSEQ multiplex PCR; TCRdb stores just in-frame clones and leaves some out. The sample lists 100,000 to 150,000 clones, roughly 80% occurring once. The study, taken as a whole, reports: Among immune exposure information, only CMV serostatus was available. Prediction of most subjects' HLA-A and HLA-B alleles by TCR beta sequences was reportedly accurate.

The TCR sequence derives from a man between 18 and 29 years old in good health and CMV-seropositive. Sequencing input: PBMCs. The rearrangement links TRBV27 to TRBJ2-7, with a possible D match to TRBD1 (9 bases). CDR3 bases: TGTGCCAGCAGTACAGGGGGCTTGAAGCGGGAGAGCTACGAGCAGTACTTC. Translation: CASSTGGLKRESYEQYF.